The clone carrying this TCR beta chain was counted a single time. V gave up 3 bases and J gave up 0 bases, with 9 bases separating them. Germline CDR1 reads ENHRY; CDR2 reads SYGVKD. This CDR3 has 16 amino acids. The data were obtained in a study of TIL therapy for anti-PD-1-resistant metastatic lung cancer. Time point specified: pre-treatment sample, taken before nivolumab and TIL therapy. The libraries were made with immunoSEQ v3. Generated by immunoSEQ multiplex PCR, the TCRdb table keeps only in-frame clones and is missing some. The sample holds under 65,000 clones, approximately 80% seen once. This chain uses TRBV10-3 with TRBJ2-6; no firm D call. The sequence was collected from a person between 30 and 79 years old with non-small cell lung cancer. This specimen consisted of blood, obtained at baseline. The CDR3 nucleotides are TGTGCCATCAGTGATCATGGGCGCTCTGGGGCCAACGTCCTGACTTTC. Its translation: CAISDHGRSGANVLTF.